The 9 T cell receptor beta chains reported below all come from one sample, sequenced in a study of blood T cell repertoires in COVID-19. The table came from immunoSEQ multiplex PCR; TCRdb's copy has only in-frame clones and leaves some out. The table lists around 290,000 clones, 90% of them singletons. The specimen sequenced was PBMCs or T cells enriched from blood (not recorded which). The receptors were sampled from a young woman who had recovered from COVID-19.

The chain uses TRBV5-1 and TRBJ2-7, with 7 bases fitting TRBD1. The ends lost 7 bases at V and 2 bases at J; junction bases unmatched: 9. Germline CDR1 and CDR2: SGHRS and YFSETQ. This CDR3 has 14 amino acids. As DNA, the CDR3 is TGCGCCAGCGCGGAGACAGGGAGTCCCTACGAGCAGTACTTC. It encodes CASAETGSPYEQYF.

The chain recombines TRBV27 with TRBJ2-1; 8 positions match TRBD2. Trimming at V came to 9 bases and at J to 2 bases, leaving 12 bases not matched to a gene. The CDR3 consists of 16 residues. Germline V gene data show CDR1 as MNHEY and CDR2 as SMNVEV (reference sequence). The CDR3 region is CASSPRTSWTYNEQFF. CDR3 in DNA: TGTGCCAGTAGTCCCAGGACTAGCTGGACCTACAATGAGCAGTTCTTC.

This clone was observed a few times. This chain connects TRBV28 to TRBJ2-7, with D maybe TRBD2 (6 bases). The germline V and J ends were trimmed by 2 bases and 4 bases, with 6 bases remaining between them. Germline CDR1 and CDR2: MDHEN and SYDVKM. The CDR3 contains 12 residues. CDR3 region: CASSLGGYEQYF. For the CDR3, the DNA is TGTGCCAGCAGTTTAGGGGGGTACGAGCAGTACTTC.

This chain joins TRBV14 and TRBJ2-1, with TRBD1 identical over 9 bases. Germline lookup yields CDR1 SGHDN and CDR2 FVKESK. The CDR3 totals 15 residues. J gave up 7 bases and V 4 bases, and 8 bases lay outside the gene matches. The CDR3 loop reads CASSRYPGTGNEQFF. In DNA, the CDR3 is TGTGCCAGCAGCCGCTATCCCGGGACAGGGAATGAGCAGTTCTTC.

The rearrangement uses TRBV3-1 (or the pseudogene TRBV3-2) and TRBJ2-7; maybe TRBD2 (6 bases). Trimming removed 7 bases at V and 2 bases at J, with 15 bases between. Germline V CDR1 and CDR2: LGHDT, YNNKEL (reference sequence). This CDR3 is built from 14 residues. This CDR3 reads CASIPPGETYEQYF. CDR3 DNA: TGTGCCAGCATCCCACCGGGGGAAACCTACGAGCAGTACTTC.

The V gene is TRBV4-1, the J gene TRBJ2-4, with D tentatively TRBD1 (7 bases). V lost 3 bases and J lost 0, with 18 bases in between. Germline CDR1 and CDR2: MGHRA and YSYEKL. The CDR3 consists of 18 residues. CDR3 amino acids: CASSHLKDRDLAKNIQYF. CDR3 coding DNA: TGCGCCAGCAGCCACCTAAAAGACAGGGACTTAGCCAAAAACATTCAGTACTTC.

This chain connects TRBV5-6 to TRBJ2-1; 10 bases agree with TRBD2. CDR1 is SGHDT and CDR2 is YYEEEE in the germline V gene. Trimming at V came to 4 bases and at J to 6 bases, leaving 7 bases not matched to a gene. This CDR3 is 15 amino acids long. The CDR3 is CASSLRLAGGNEQFF. The DNA of the CDR3 is TGTGCCAGCAGCCTGAGACTAGCGGGCGGCAATGAGCAGTTCTTC.

V is TRBV2 and J is TRBJ1-1, with D maybe TRBD1 (6 bases). The CDR3 loop spans 15 amino acids. Germline CDR1 reads SNHLY; CDR2 reads FYNNEI. Trimming stripped 7 bases from V and 4 bases from J, with 19 bases between. In DNA form, the CDR3 reads TGTGCCAGCACGGGACTGGGGGGGCGCAGCACTGAAGCTTTCTTT. Its translation: CASTGLGGRSTEAFF.

The chain recombines TRBV12-5 with TRBJ2-6; a weak D match, TRBD2 (5 bases). The CDR3 loop spans 16 amino acids. Germline CDR1 and CDR2: LGHNT and FRNRAP. V dropped 1 base and J dropped 0 bases, with 7 bases sitting between them. CDR3 in DNA: TGTGCTAGTGGTTTGGATGGGAGCTCTGGGGCCAACGTCCTGACTTTC. Amino acid sequence: CASGLDGSSGANVLTF.